This T cell receptor (beta chain) was recorded in a study of blood T cell repertoires in COVID-19. Study summary: From the United States, Italy and Spain came samples of acute and convalescent COVID-19. In each case, the material was cDNA or gDNA derived from T cells, B-cell-depleted T cells, or PBMCs.

Original processing notes: Estimates of nucleated cell counts were drawn from the amplification of reference gene primers. Sequenced by immunoSEQ multiplex PCR; TCRdb stores in-frame clones only, minus some. V, J and clone size reflect that table, while D and trimming were determined from the DNA. The sample lists around 130,000 clones; about 75% were seen once. Germline CDR1 LGHDT, CDR2 YNNKEL (reference sequence). V lost 4 bases and J lost 4; bases outside the gene matches: 4. The CDR3 has 15 residues. This receptor was taken from an older man with acute or convalescent COVID-19. The genes are TRBV3-1 (or the pseudogene TRBV3-2) and TRBJ2-5, with 12 bases matching TRBD2. Sequenced input: peripheral blood. CDR3 sequence: CASSPSGGAVETQYF. CDR3 bases: TGTGCCAGCAGCCCTAGCGGGGGGGCGGTAGAGACCCAGTACTTC.